The clone carrying this T cell receptor beta chain was seen more than once but under ten times. The target antigen is unknown. Looked up from germline, CDR1 is LGHNA and CDR2 is YNFKEQ. J lost 2 bases, V lost 0 bases, and 3 bases had no gene match. This CDR3 has 16 amino acids. Sequencing used immunoSEQ multiplex PCR; TCRdb keeps in-frame clones, though not all of them. The data show 150,000 to 200,000 clones, 90% seen once. The sample originates from a study of T cell responses to AZD1222 COVID-19 vaccine. The study, taken as a whole, reports: Clonal diversity may have been underestimated, and the donors were mostly white British, with more females than males. Nearly half of spike-specific TCRs reportedly go after variant regions that carry no mutations. Once two AZD1222 doses were given, Spike-specific TCR breadth and depth went up. Without day 14 samples, only post-peak T cell repertoires were studied.

The sequencing here drew on peripheral blood, taken 28 days after the second AZD1222 dose. The chain is built from TRBV4-2 and TRBJ2-7; 11 bases map to TRBD2. This receptor was taken from an adult who received the AZD1222 COVID-19 vaccine. In nucleotides, the CDR3 is TGTGCCAGCAGCCAAGATCTGACTAGCGGGGCCTACGAGCAGTACTTC. It codes for CASSQDLTSGAYEQYF.